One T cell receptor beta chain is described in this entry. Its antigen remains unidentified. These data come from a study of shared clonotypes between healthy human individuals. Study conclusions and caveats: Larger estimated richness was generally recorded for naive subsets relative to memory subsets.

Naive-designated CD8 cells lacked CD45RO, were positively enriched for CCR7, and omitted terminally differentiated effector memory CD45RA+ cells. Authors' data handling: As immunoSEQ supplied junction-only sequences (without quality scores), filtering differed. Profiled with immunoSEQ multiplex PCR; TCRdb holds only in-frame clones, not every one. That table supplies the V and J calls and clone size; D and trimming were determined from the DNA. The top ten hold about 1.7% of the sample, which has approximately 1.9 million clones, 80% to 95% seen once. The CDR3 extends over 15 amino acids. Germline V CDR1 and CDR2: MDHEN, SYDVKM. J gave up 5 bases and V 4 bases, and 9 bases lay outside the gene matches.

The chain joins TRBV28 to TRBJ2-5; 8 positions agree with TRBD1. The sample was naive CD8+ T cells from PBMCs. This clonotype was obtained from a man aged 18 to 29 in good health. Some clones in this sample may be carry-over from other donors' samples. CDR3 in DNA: TGTGCCAGCAGTTACGCCCGGGACAGGAGGGAGACCCAGTACTTC. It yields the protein CASSYARDRRETQYF.